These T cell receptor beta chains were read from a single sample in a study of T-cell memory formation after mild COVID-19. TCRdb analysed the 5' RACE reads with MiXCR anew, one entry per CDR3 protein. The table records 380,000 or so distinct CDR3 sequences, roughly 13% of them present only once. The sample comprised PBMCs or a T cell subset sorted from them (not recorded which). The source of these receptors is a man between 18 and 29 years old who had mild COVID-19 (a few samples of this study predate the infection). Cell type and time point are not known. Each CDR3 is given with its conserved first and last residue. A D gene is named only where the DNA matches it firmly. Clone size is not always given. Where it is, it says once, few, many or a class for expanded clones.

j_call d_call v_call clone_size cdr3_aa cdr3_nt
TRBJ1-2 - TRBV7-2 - CASSFNADYGYTF TGTGCCAGCAGCTTCAACGCGGACTATGGCTACACCTTC
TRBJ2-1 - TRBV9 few CASSVAEVGEIDEQFF TGTGCCAGCAGCGTAGCAGAGGTGGGAGAGATTGATGAGCAGTTCTTC
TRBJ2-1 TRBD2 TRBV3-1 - CASSDYRGGHNEQFF TGTGCCAGCAGCGACTATCGGGGGGGACACAATGAGCAGTTCTTC
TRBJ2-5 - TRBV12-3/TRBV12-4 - CASSPFIGQQETQYF TGTGCCAGCAGCCCCTTTATAGGACAGCAAGAGACCCAGTACTTC
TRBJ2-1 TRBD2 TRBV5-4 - CATDAIGGAMGNEQFF TGTGCCACCGATGCTATCGGGGGGGCCATGGGTAATGAGCAGTTCTTC
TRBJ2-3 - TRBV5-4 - CASSLPSGGTDTQYF TGTGCCAGCAGCTTGCCATCCGGGGGCACAGATACGCAGTATTTT
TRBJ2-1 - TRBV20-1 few CSAREQNYNEQFF TGCAGTGCTAGAGAACAGAATTACAATGAGCAGTTCTTC
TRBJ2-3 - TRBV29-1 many CSVDHPGTDTQYF TGCAGCGTTGATCACCCGGGCACAGATACGCAGTATTTT
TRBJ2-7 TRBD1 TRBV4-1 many CASSRTGGEQYF TGCGCCAGCAGCCGAACAGGGGGTGAGCAGTACTTC
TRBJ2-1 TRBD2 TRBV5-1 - CASSSTSYKYNEQFF TGCGCCAGCAGCTCGACTAGCTATAAGTACAATGAGCAGTTCTTC
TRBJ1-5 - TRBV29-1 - CSVEAGQGLPQHF TGCAGCGTTGAAGCAGGGCAGGGTCTGCCCCAGCATTTT
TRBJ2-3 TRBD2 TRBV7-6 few CASSYTSEFTDTQYF TGTGCCAGCAGTTACACTAGCGAATTCACAGATACGCAGTATTTT
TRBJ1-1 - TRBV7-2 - CASSLGGGLNTEAFF TGTGCCAGCAGCTTAGGTGGGGGGCTGAACACTGAAGCTTTCTTT
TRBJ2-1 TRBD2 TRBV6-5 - CASSYEGGGAVNEQFF TGTGCCAGCAGTTACGAGGGCGGGGGGGCCGTAAATGAGCAGTTCTTC
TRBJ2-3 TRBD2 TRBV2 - CARPLEAGGRDTQYF TGTGCCAGACCTCTTGAAGCGGGGGGCCGAGATACGCAGTATTTT
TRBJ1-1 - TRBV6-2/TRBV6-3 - CASSPGQYTEAFF TGTGCCAGCAGCCCCGGACAGTACACTGAAGCTTTCTTT
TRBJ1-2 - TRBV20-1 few CSARHPGVYGYTF TGCAGTGCTAGACACCCGGGCGTCTATGGCTACACCTTC
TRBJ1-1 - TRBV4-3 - CASSQVPLYDLGDTEAFF TGCGCCAGCAGCCAAGTTCCCCTATATGATCTAGGCGACACTGAAGCTTTCTTT
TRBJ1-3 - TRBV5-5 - CASSFPQGSTGNTIYF TGTGCCAGCAGCTTCCCGCAGGGGAGTACTGGAAACACCATATATTTT
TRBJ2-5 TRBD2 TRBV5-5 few CASNLGGERGQETQYF TGTGCCAGCAACCTGGGTGGGGAGCGGGGGCAAGAGACCCAGTACTTC
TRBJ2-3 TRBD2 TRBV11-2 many CASRGTSGGRDTQYF TGTGCCAGCAGGGGGACTAGCGGGGGTCGAGATACGCAGTATTTT
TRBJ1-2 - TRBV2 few CASSREGDFANYGYTF TGTGCCAGCAGTCGGGAGGGGGATTTCGCTAACTATGGCTACACCTTC
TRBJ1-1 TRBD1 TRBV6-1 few CASSRGTGPTEAFF TGTGCCAGCAGCCGAGGGACAGGGCCCACTGAAGCTTTCTTT
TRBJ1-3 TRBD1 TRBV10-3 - CAISLGQGGNTIYF TGTGCCATCAGTCTTGGACAGGGTGGAAACACCATATATTTT
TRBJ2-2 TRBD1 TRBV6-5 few CASSYSQGMTGELFF TGTGCCAGCAGTTACTCACAGGGGATGACCGGGGAGCTGTTTTTT
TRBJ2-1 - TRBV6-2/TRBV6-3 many CASSYSLGAGGEQFF TGTGCCAGCAGTTACTCGTTGGGAGCGGGCGGAGAGCAGTTCTTC
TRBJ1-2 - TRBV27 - CAGLGESYTF TGTGCCGGATTAGGCGAAAGCTACACCTTC
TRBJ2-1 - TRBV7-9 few CASSQVKEQFF TGTGCCAGCAGCCAGGTTAAGGAGCAGTTCTTC
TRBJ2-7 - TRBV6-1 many CASRGQQTYEQYF TGTGCCAGCAGAGGACAGCAAACCTACGAGCAGTACTTC
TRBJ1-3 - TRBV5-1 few CASSLEQRNTIYF TGCGCCAGCAGCTTGGAGCAGAGAAACACCATATATTTT
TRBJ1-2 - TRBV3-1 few CASSQDWTGTGGYTF TGTGCCAGCAGCCAAGATTGGACGGGAACCGGAGGCTACACCTTC
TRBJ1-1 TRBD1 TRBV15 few CATSSQTGEKAFF TGTGCCACCAGCAGCCAAACAGGGGAGAAGGCTTTCTTT
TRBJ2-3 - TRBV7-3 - CASGSGPTDTQYF TGTGCCAGCGGGAGCGGCCCAACAGATACGCAGTATTTT
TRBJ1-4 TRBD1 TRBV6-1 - CASSYGQGGEKLFF TGTGCCAGCAGCTACGGACAGGGCGGCGAAAAACTGTTTTTT
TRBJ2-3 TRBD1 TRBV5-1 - CASSLGQGGQTDTQYF TGCGCCAGCAGCTTGGGACAGGGGGGTCAAACAGATACGCAGTATTTT
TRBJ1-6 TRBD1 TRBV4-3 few CASSQDQGQGGPYNSPLHF TGCGCCAGCAGCCAAGATCAAGGACAGGGTGGCCCGTATAATTCACCCCTCCACTTT
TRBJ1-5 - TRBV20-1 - CSARGLISNQPQHF TGCAGTGCTAGGGGACTTATTAGCAATCAGCCCCAGCATTTT
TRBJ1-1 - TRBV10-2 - CASIRAQGSAEAFF TGCGCCAGCATCCGAGCTCAGGGATCGGCTGAAGCTTTCTTT
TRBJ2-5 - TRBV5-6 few CASSSVSDSQETQYF TGTGCCAGCAGCTCGGTATCGGACAGTCAAGAGACCCAGTACTTC
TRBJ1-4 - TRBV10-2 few CASSGQLGRRDEKLFF TGCGCCAGCAGTGGCCAGCTGGGGAGAAGGGATGAAAAACTGTTTTTT
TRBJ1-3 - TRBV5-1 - CASSLVATSGNTIYF TGCGCCAGCAGCTTGGTGGCAACCTCTGGAAACACCATATATTTT
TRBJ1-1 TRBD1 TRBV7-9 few CASSETGVAEAFF TGTGCCAGCAGCGAGACAGGGGTGGCTGAAGCTTTCTTT
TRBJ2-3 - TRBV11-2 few CASSLGGSSSDTQYF TGTGCCAGCAGCTTAGGAGGCAGTTCATCTGATACGCAGTATTTT
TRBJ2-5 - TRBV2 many CASRQYQETQYF TGTGCCAGCAGACAGTACCAAGAGACCCAGTACTTC
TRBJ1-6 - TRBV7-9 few CASSPRPVSLGSPLHF TGTGCCAGCAGCCCCAGGCCCGTCTCCCTTGGTTCACCCCTCCACTTT
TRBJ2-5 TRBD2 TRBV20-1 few CSAQLGGGARETQYF TGCAGTGCTCAATTGGGCGGGGGGGCCCGGGAGACCCAGTACTTC
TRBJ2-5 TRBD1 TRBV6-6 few CASSVSQGQGEETQYF TGTGCCAGCTCAGTATCCCAGGGACAGGGGGAAGAGACCCAGTACTTC
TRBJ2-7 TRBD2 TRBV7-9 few CASGGAYEQYF TGTGCCAGCGGGGGGGCCTACGAGCAGTACTTC
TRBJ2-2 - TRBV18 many CASSPVAGELFF TGTGCCAGCTCACCGGTGGCCGGGGAGCTGTTTTTT
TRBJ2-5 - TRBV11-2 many CASSLGSRETQYF TGTGCCAGCAGCTTAGGGTCGCGGGAGACCCAGTACTTC
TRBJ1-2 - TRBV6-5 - CASSSEGYTF TGTGCCAGCAGTTCCGAGGGCTACACCTTC
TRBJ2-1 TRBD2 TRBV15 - CATSLTSGEQFF TGTGCCACCAGCCTAACTAGCGGAGAGCAGTTCTTC